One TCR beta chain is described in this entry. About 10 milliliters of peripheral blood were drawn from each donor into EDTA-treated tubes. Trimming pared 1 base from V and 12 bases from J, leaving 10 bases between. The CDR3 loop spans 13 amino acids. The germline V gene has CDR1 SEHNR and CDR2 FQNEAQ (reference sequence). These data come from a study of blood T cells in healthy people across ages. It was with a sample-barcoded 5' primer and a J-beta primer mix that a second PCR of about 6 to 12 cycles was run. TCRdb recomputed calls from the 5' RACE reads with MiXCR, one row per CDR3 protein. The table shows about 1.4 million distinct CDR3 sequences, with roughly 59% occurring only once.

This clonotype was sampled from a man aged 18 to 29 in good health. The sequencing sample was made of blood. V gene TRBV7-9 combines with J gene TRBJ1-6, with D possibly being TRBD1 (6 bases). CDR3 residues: CASSLEGGGPLHF. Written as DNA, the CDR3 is TGTGCCAGCAGCTTAGAGGGGGGGGGACCCCTCCACTTT.